The 2 T cell receptor beta chains reported below all come from one sample, sequenced in a study of early stage breast cancer tumors. Generated by immunoSEQ multiplex PCR, the TCRdb table keeps only in-frame clones and is missing some. The sample holds tens of thousands of clones, 60% to 80% seen once. Input material: blood. These receptors came from a person aged 40-50 years with breast cancer.

The rearrangement joins TRBV7-3 to TRBJ2-7; the D gene is possibly TRBD2 (5 bases). Trimming shortened V by 5 bases and J by 0 bases, and 11 bases separated the two germline ends. From germline, CDR1 is SGHTA and CDR2 FQGTGA. The CDR3 has 14 residues. The CDR3 bases are TGTGCCAGCAGCCCCACCGGGGACTCCTACGAGCAGTACTTC. Translating gives CASSPTGDSYEQYF.

This clone was observed once. The chain has TRBV4-3 and TRBJ2-7; no reliable D call. V dropped 0 bases and J dropped 0 bases, with 9 bases sitting between them. The CDR3 is 15 residues long. Germline CDR1 is LGHNA and CDR2 is YSLEER. CDR3 residues: CASSQDLRYSYEQYF. CDR3 nucleotide sequence: TGCGCCAGCAGCCAAGATTTACGGTACTCCTACGAGCAGTACTTC.